This is a list of T cell receptor beta chains from one sample in a study of blood T cell repertoires in COVID-19. Sequenced by immunoSEQ multiplex PCR; TCRdb stores in-frame clones only, minus some. This sample has more than 70,000 clones, with roughly 80% found just once. What was sequenced was peripheral blood. Every receptor here comes from a human donor in a cohort sampled during active COVID-19. CDR3s include the opening cysteine and the closing phenylalanine or tryptophan. Each record gives: D gene, V gene, clone size, J gene, CDR3 protein, CDR3 DNA. A D gene is named only where the DNA matches it firmly. The size of a clone is reported for some rows only, either as once, few or many, or as a class for expanded clones.

>TRBD1|TRBV5-1|-|TRBJ1-2
CASSSQGDRGGYTF
TGCGCCAGCAGCTCACAGGGGGATCGTGGTGGCTACACCTTC
>TRBD2|TRBV6-5|-|TRBJ2-7
CASRGGRVSYEQYF
TGTGCCAGCAGGGGTGGGAGGGTATCCTACGAGCAGTACTTC
>-|TRBV7-2|-|TRBJ1-2
CASSLGKNYGYTF
TGTGCCAGCAGCTTGGGCAAGAACTATGGCTACACCTTC
>-|TRBV4-2|-|TRBJ2-1
CASSQDRGLPSYNEQFF
TGTGCCAGCAGCCAAGATCGTGGGTTACCTAGCTACAATGAGCAGTTCTTC
>TRBD1|TRBV5-1|-|TRBJ2-7
CASSLITGDYEQYF
TGCGCCAGCAGCTTGATCACAGGGGACTACGAGCAGTACTTC
>TRBD1|TRBV2|few|TRBJ2-1
CASSDRGLYNEQFF
TGTGCCAGCAGCGACAGGGGACTCTACAATGAGCAGTTCTTC
>-|TRBV6-5|-|TRBJ2-7
CASSYSPVFYEQYF
TGTGCCAGCAGTTACTCACCGGTTTTTTACGAGCAGTACTTC
>-|TRBV5-4|once|TRBJ2-3
CASSLGAGTDTQYF
TGTGCCAGCAGCTTGGGGGCGGGTACAGATACGCAGTATTTT
>-|TRBV2|-|TRBJ2-5
CASHTPFLGRETQYF
TGTGCCAGCCACACTCCCTTTTTGGGGAGGGAGACCCAGTACTTC
>-|TRBV10-1|-|TRBJ2-3
CASSESSDSRTDTQYF
TGCGCCAGCAGTGAGTCCAGCGACAGCCGCACAGATACGCAGTATTTT
>TRBD1|TRBV3-1/TRBV3-2|-|TRBJ1-1
CASSLGTGVTEAFF
TGTGCCAGCAGCCTTGGGACAGGGGTTACTGAAGCTTTCTTT
>-|TRBV19|few|TRBJ1-1
CASSMDRRVNTEAFF
TGTGCCAGTAGTATGGACCGCAGGGTGAACACTGAAGCTTTCTTT
>-|TRBV5-1|-|TRBJ2-1
CASSFTGGLRSGEQFF
TGCGCCAGCAGCTTTACGGGGGGCCTGCGTTCAGGAGAGCAGTTCTTC
>TRBD2|TRBV30|-|TRBJ2-1
CAWRSAGGRWNEQFF
TGTGCCTGGAGGAGCGCGGGGGGGCGGTGGAATGAGCAGTTCTTC
>-|TRBV28|once|TRBJ2-5
CASSLSDTGNAYF
TGTGCCAGCAGTTTATCCGATACAGGGAATGCATACTTC
>TRBD1|TRBV4-1|-|TRBJ1-1
CASSPDRGQYRDTEAFF
TGCGCCAGCAGCCCCGACAGGGGGCAGTACCGGGACACTGAAGCTTTCTTT
>-|TRBV9|-|TRBJ1-1
CASSVDGQLNTEAFF
TGTGCCAGCAGCGTAGACGGACAGCTGAACACTGAAGCTTTCTTT
>TRBD1|TRBV12-3/TRBV12-4|-|TRBJ1-2
CASRGDRVNGYTF
TGTGCCAGCAGGGGGGACAGGGTTAATGGCTACACCTTC
>-|TRBV25-1|-|TRBJ1-4
CASRWGGANEKLFF
TGTGCCAGCAGGTGGGGGGGGGCTAATGAAAAACTGTTTTTT
>-|TRBV5-5|-|TRBJ1-5
CASSSNRGRPQHF
TGTGCCAGCAGCTCAAACAGAGGGCGGCCCCAGCATTTT
>-|TRBV5-5|once|TRBJ1-2
CASSRAGTAANYGYTF
TGTGCCAGCAGCCGAGCGGGGACGGCGGCTAACTATGGCTACACCTTC
>TRBD1|TRBV2|once|TRBJ1-6
CASIRDSYNSPLHF
TGTGCCAGCATCCGGGACAGTTATAATTCACCCCTCCACTTT
>-|TRBV9|-|TRBJ1-2
CASSVASASYGYTF
TGTGCCAGCAGCGTAGCCTCTGCCAGCTATGGCTACACCTTC